Below, 21 T cell receptor beta chains from the same sample are listed, as sequenced in a study of technical replicates of blood from four donors (dated by TCRdb to the late 2010s). The method behind the library was the immunoSEQ multiplex PCR assay. TCRdb limited this immuneACCESS table to in-frame rearrangements with V and J called. A share of clones is missing; checked studies link under half to unresolved V genes, and the rest is unexplained. Here the sample has tens of thousands of clones; around nine tenths occur a single time. The ten biggest clones cover approximately 4.6% of the sample. The sample taken for sequencing was PBMCs. These TCRs come from a human donor in good health. Some clones in this sample may be carry-over from other donors' samples.

This chain links TRBV4-3 with TRBJ1-1, with 7 bases matching TRBD1. The germline V gene encodes CDR1 LGHNA and CDR2 YSLEER. After removal of 2 bases from V and 0 bases from J, the junction contained 3 bases not matched to a gene. This CDR3 has 15 amino acids. The CDR3 region has the DNA TGCGCCAGCAGCCAACACAGGGGCATGAACACTGAAGCTTTCTTT. As protein: CASSQHRGMNTEAFF.

This chain uses TRBV4-1 with TRBJ1-1; D may be TRBD1 (5 bases). This CDR3 contains 16 residues. V was cut by 3 bases and J by 0 bases, with 14 bases left in between. The germline CDR1 and CDR2 sequences are MGHRA and YSYEKL. The CDR3 is CASSQGLLSMNTEAFF. Written as DNA, the CDR3 is TGCGCCAGCAGCCAGGGGCTCCTTTCTATGAACACTGAAGCTTTCTTT.

This chain joins TRBV7-9 and TRBJ1-2, with D possibly matching TRBD1 (6 bases). This CDR3 has 14 amino acids. V shed 3 bases and J shed 1 base, with 9 bases lying between them. Germline V gene sequence: CDR1 SEHNR, CDR2 FQNEAQ (reference sequence). CDR3: CASSLGTHNYGYTF. The CDR3 coding sequence is TGTGCCAGCAGCTTGGGGACACATAACTATGGCTACACCTTC.

The V and J genes are TRBV7-2 and TRBJ2-1; 9 nucleotides line up with TRBD2. This CDR3 region has 17 residues. The V and J ends lost 4 bases and 7 bases, in that order; junction bases with no gene match: 14. CDR1 is SGHTA, CDR2 FQGNSA, per germline. The CDR3 protein is CASSWRVASGEPNEQFF. The CDR3 DNA sequence: TGTGCCAGCAGCTGGAGGGTCGCTAGCGGGGAACCTAATGAGCAGTTCTTC. The entire variable domain, with the rest obtained from reference TRBV7-2 and TRBJ2-1, is as follows: GAGVSQSPSNKVTEKGKDVELRCDPISGHTALYWYRQSLGQGLEFLIYFQGNSAPDKSGLPSDRFSAERTGGSVSTLTIQRTQQEDSAVYLCASSWRVASGEPNEQFFGPGTRLTVL.

V is TRBV6-6 and J is TRBJ2-7; perhaps TRBD2 as D (6 bases). This CDR3 region has 11 residues. Germline V gives CDR1 MNHNY, CDR2 SVGAGI (reference sequence). Trimming left V 8 bases short and J 2 bases short, with 7 bases between. The CDR3 nucleotides are TGTGCCAGCGGGGAGGCCTACGAGCAGTACTTC. Protein: CASGEAYEQYF.

The CDR3 is CASTKDRYSNNYGYTF. In DNA form, the CDR3 reads TGTGCCAGTACCAAGGACAGGTACTCGAATAATTATGGCTACACCTTC. The genes are TRBV19 and TRBJ1-2, with 7 bases lining up with TRBD1. Germline V gene sequence: CDR1 LNHDA, CDR2 SQIVND (reference sequence). This CDR3 is built from 16 residues. The V segment lost 7 bases and the J segment 5 bases; nucleotides outside the gene matches: 16.

This clone was recorded only once. The chain carries TRBV2 and TRBJ1-6; D is unclear. Germline values: CDR1 SNHLY, CDR2 FYNNEI. Between the trimmed V and J ends, which lost 2 bases and 4 bases, there was a span of 6 bases. This CDR3 spans 14 amino acids. As DNA, the CDR3 is TGTGCCAGCAGTGAAAACAGATATAATTCACCCCTCCACTTT. Translated, it gives CASSENRYNSPLHF.

The chain uses TRBV5-1 and TRBJ2-7, with TRBD1 matching 7 bases. V shed 0 bases, J shed 2 bases, and the junction held 2 bases outside the gene matches. The CDR3 consists of 14 residues. Germline V gives CDR1 SGHRS, CDR2 YFSETQ. The CDR3 here is CASSLDQGAYEQYF. DNA for the CDR3: TGCGCCAGCAGCTTGGACCAGGGGGCCTACGAGCAGTACTTC.

The chain employs TRBV18 and TRBJ2-7, with 12 nucleotides matching TRBD1. From germline, CDR1 is KGHSH and CDR2 LQKENI. This CDR3 has 15 amino acids. V shed 9 bases, J shed 4 bases, and the junction held 10 bases outside the gene matches. DNA for the CDR3: TGTGCCAGTCAAACCGGGACAGGGGGCATTTACGAGCAGTACTTC. Protein sequence: CASQTGTGGIYEQYF. The full variable domain, completed using reference TRBV18 and TRBJ2-7, is NAGVMQNPRHLVRRRGQEARLRCSPMKGHSHVYWYRQLPEEGLKFMVYLQKENIIDESGMPKERFSAEFPKEGPSILRIQQVVRGDSAAYFCASQTGTGGIYEQYFGPGTRLTVT.

The chain links TRBV19 to TRBJ2-3; 7 bases map to TRBD2. After removal of 5 bases from V and 0 bases from J, the junction contained 2 bases not matched to a gene. The germline V gene has CDR1 LNHDA and CDR2 SQIVND (reference sequence). This CDR3 is 14 amino acids long. The CDR3 region has the DNA TGTGCCAGTAGTGCGGGGGTGAGCACAGATACGCAGTATTTT. It translates to CASSAGVSTDTQYF.

This clone has a single count. The V call is TRBV2, the J call TRBJ2-7; 10 bases are a match to TRBD1. The CDR3 runs 16 residues. Trimming at V came to 6 bases and at J to 3 bases, leaving 11 bases not matched to a gene. The germline gives CDR1 SNHLY, CDR2 FYNNEI. The CDR3 reads CASSDPPGQGSYEQYF. The CDR3 DNA follows: TGTGCCAGCAGCGACCCCCCGGGACAGGGGAGCTACGAGCAGTACTTC.

V and J are TRBV5-1 and TRBJ2-1, with 9 bases fitting TRBD1. The CDR3 sequence is 16 residues long. V was clipped by 5 bases and J by 2 bases; unmatched bases: 8. Germline V gene sequence: CDR1 SGHRS, CDR2 YFSETQ. The CDR3 here is CASSWNRDRAYNEQFF. CDR3 nucleotide sequence: TGCGCCAGCAGTTGGAACCGGGACAGGGCCTACAATGAGCAGTTCTTC.

The chain is built from TRBV11-2 and TRBJ2-1, with D maybe TRBD2 (6 bases). Trimming took off 4 bases at V and 0 bases at J, with 10 bases between the two ends. The CDR3 spans 15 residues. Germline-derived CDR1 and CDR2 are SGHAT and FQNNGV. The CDR3 sequence is CASSSRGSSYNEQFF. In DNA form, the CDR3 reads TGTGCCAGCAGCTCCCGGGGGAGCTCCTACAATGAGCAGTTCTTC.

The chain combines TRBV30 with TRBJ2-5; 7 bases fit TRBD1. The CDR3 is 12 amino acids. With 4 bases clipped from V and 5 bases from J, the junction kept 4 bases outside the gene matches. Germline V lookup: CDR1 GTSNPN, CDR2 SVGIG (reference sequence). The CDR3 nucleotides read TGTGCCTGGAACCCCAGGGGGGAGACCCAGTACTTC. Residues: CAWNPRGETQYF.

The chain uses TRBV7-8 and TRBJ2-3, with TRBD2 matching over 10 bases. CDR1 SGHVS and CDR2 FQNEAQ come from the germline V gene. V gave up 5 bases and J gave up 2 bases; unmatched junction bases: 7. The CDR3 totals 16 residues. The CDR3 spells CASSPSSGSNTDTQYF. Here the CDR3 DNA reads TGTGCCAGCAGCCCCTCTAGCGGGAGCAACACAGATACGCAGTATTTT.

The CDR3 is CASSGGPTGWDSPLHF. DNA of the CDR3: TGTGCCAGCAGTGGAGGCCCCACGGGATGGGATTCACCCCTCCACTTT. V and J are TRBV7-9 and TRBJ1-6, with D uncertain. V dropped 6 bases and J dropped 8 bases, with 20 bases sitting between them. Germline V gene data show CDR1 as SEHNR and CDR2 as FQNEAQ (reference sequence). The CDR3 totals 16 residues.

The gene calls are TRBV6-1 and TRBJ2-7; D gene ambiguous. Germline V gene sequence: CDR1 MNHNS, CDR2 SASEGT. The CDR3 is 15 amino acids. Trimming took off 1 base at V and 3 bases at J, with 13 bases between the two ends. CDR3 sequence reads: CASSEGGNQNYEQYF. CDR3 DNA sequence: TGTGCCAGCAGTGAAGGAGGAAACCAAAACTACGAGCAGTACTTC.

This chain links TRBV9 with TRBJ2-7; TRBD1 agrees at 12 bases. V gave up 0 bases and J gave up 6 bases; unmatched junction bases: 7. The CDR3 sequence is 16 residues long. Germline values: CDR1 SGDLS, CDR2 YYNGEE. In DNA form, the CDR3 reads TGTGCCAGCAGCGTAGAAGGGACAGGGGGCGATGGCGAGCAGTACTTC. It specifies CASSVEGTGGDGEQYF.

A remark on this clone: This same CDR3 is encoded by further DNA sequences in the sample. CDR3 loop: CASSASGAYNEQFF. The CDR3 nucleotides read TGCGCCAGCAGTGCCAGCGGGGCTTACAATGAGCAGTTCTTC. The chain carries TRBV5-1 and TRBJ2-1, with 7 bases aligning to TRBD2. Germline V CDR1 and CDR2: SGHRS, YFSETQ. Losses at the gene ends were 5 bases for V and 4 bases for J; bases not matched to a gene: 6. The length of the CDR3 is 14 residues.

The rearrangement uses TRBV15 and TRBJ2-3; D is unclear. The length of the CDR3 is 13 residues. Looked up from germline, CDR1 is LNHNV and CDR2 is YYDKDF (reference sequence). CDR3: CATQHGFTDTQYF. In DNA form, the CDR3 reads TGTGCTACACAACACGGGTTCACAGATACGCAGTATTTT. Supplemented by reference TRBV15 and TRBJ2-3, the full variable domain reads DAMVIQNPRYQVTQFGKPVTLSCSQTLNHNVMYWYQQKSSQAPKLLFHYYDKDFNNEADTPDNFQSRRPNTSFCFLDIRSPGLGDTAMYLCATQHGFTDTQYFGPGTRLTVL.

The V and J genes are TRBV5-4 and TRBJ2-1, with 8 positions matching TRBD1. Germline V gene lookup returns CDR1 SGHNT and CDR2 YYREEE (reference sequence). There are 17 residues in the CDR3. V lost 0 bases, J lost 2 bases, and 7 bases stayed unmatched. CDR3 DNA sequence: TGTGCCAGCAGCTTGGGGCAGGGGGCTGTCGCCTACAATGAGCAGTTCTTC. Its translation: CASSLGQGAVAYNEQFF.